This entry lists 15 T cell receptor beta chains sequenced from one sample in a study of early T cells in non-severe SARS-CoV-2 infection. TCRdb re-derived calls from the 5' RACE reads in MiXCR, one entry per CDR3 protein. This sample has 100,000 to 130,000 distinct CDR3 sequences, with over 10% found just once. The sample comprised whole blood. The receptors here all came from an adult who was a healthcare worker with PCR-confirmed SARS-CoV-2 infection or an uninfected control (not recorded which).

The chain joins TRBV5-1 to TRBJ1-6; a weak D match, TRBD1 (6 bases). V was pared by 5 bases and J by 1 base, with 10 bases between. CDR1 SGHRS and CDR2 YFSETQ come from the germline V gene. The CDR3 has 15 residues. CDR3 amino acids: CASRGDISYNSPLHF. The CDR3, as DNA: TGCGCCAGCAGGGGGGACATTTCCTATAATTCACCCCTCCACTTT.

Of note for this clonotype: This may be a read error: a much more frequent sequence differs by one nucleotide. The chain is built from TRBV3-1 and TRBJ1-1; D might be TRBD1 (6 bases). The CDR3 length is 15 residues. Germline CDR1 LGHDT, CDR2 YNNKEL (reference sequence). In DNA, the CDR3 is TGTGTCAGCAGCCAGAACTTGGGACAGAACACTGAAGCTTTCTTT. Translating it yields CVSSQNLGQNTEAFF.

This clonotype was seen a few times. The J gene is TRBJ2-5, the V gene TRBV7-3, with 9 bases identical to TRBD1. V was pared by 4 bases and J by 4 bases, with 10 bases of the junction left unmatched. The CDR3 length is 16 residues. Germline lookup yields CDR1 SGHTA and CDR2 FQGTGA. This CDR3 is CASSSGTGRMRETQYF. In DNA, the CDR3 is TGTGCCAGCAGCTCCGGGACAGGGAGGATGCGAGAGACCCAGTACTTC.

The V and J genes are TRBV12-3 or TRBV12-4 and TRBJ2-3, with a weak D call TRBD1 (6 bases). The CDR3 sequence is 15 residues long. V lost 1 base and J lost 2, with 10 bases in between. In nucleotides, the CDR3 is TGTGCCAGCAGTTTAGGGGGGCTGAACACAGATACGCAGTATTTT. Translating gives CASSLGGLNTDTQYF.

This sequence joins TRBV29-1 and TRBJ2-7; the match to TRBD1 covers 8 bases. The CDR3 totals 12 residues. The germline V gene has CDR1 SQVTM and CDR2 ANQGSEA. V was clipped by 6 bases and J by 3 bases; unmatched bases: 4. CDR3 nucleotide sequence: TGCAGCGTCGGACAGGGCGGCTACGAGCAGTACTTC. It yields the protein CSVGQGGYEQYF.

This sequence joins TRBV2 and TRBJ2-7; 7 nucleotides align to TRBD2. CDR1 is SNHLY and CDR2 is FYNNEI in the germline V gene. This CDR3 has 14 amino acids. J lost 3 bases, V lost 4 bases, and 6 bases had no gene match. CDR3 sequence (DNA): TGTGCCAGCAGTGTCCTAGCGGAGCTCTACGAGCAGTACTTC. Protein product: CASSVLAELYEQYF.

This clonotype was counted ten times or more. The chain uses TRBV6-5 and TRBJ1-1; possible D gene TRBD1, 6 bases. V shed 7 bases and J shed 6 bases, with 18 bases lying between them. Germline-derived CDR1 and CDR2 are MNHEY and SVGAGI. The CDR3 is 14 amino acids. CDR3 nucleotides: TGTGCCAGCACATCCAGAGGGGGGAGTCCTGAAGCTTTCTTT. Translated: CASTSRGGSPEAFF.

This clonotype was seen ten or more times. The chain employs TRBV21-1 and TRBJ2-3; the table assigns TRBD1, which was not confirmed against the DNA. TRBV21-1 is shown as a pseudogene. The CDR3 totals 24 residues. The CDR3: CASSHSLDKSGGAIGSESTDTQYF. The CDR3 DNA follows: TGTGCCAGCAGCCACTCCCTGGACAAATCCGGGGGAGCCATCGGATCTGAGAGCACAGATACGCAGTATTTT.

This chain links TRBV20-1 with TRBJ2-7, with no clear D. CDR1 is DFQATT, CDR2 SNEGSKA, per germline (reference sequence). V was trimmed by 6 bases and J by 0 bases, leaving 18 bases between them. The length of the CDR3 is 15 residues. The CDR3 loop reads CSAHIIGPSSYEQYF. The CDR3 nucleotides are TGCAGTGCCCACATAATAGGACCTAGCTCCTACGAGCAGTACTTC.

This clonotype was recorded many times. The chain joins TRBV30 to TRBJ2-1; 10 bases are a match to TRBD2. Germline V gene lookup returns CDR1 GTSNPN and CDR2 SVGIG (reference sequence). J was trimmed by 0 bases and V by 0 bases; bases with no gene match: 5. This CDR3 is built from 17 residues. The CDR3 nucleotides read TGTGCCTGGAGTGTACTAGCGGGGAAAAGCTCCTACAATGAGCAGTTCTTC. Its translation: CAWSVLAGKSSYNEQFF.

At least ten counts were recorded for this clonotype. V usage is TRBV6-5 and J usage is TRBJ2-7; D is ambiguous. Between the trimmed V and J ends, which lost 5 bases and 5 bases, there was a span of 16 bases. The CDR3 extends over 14 amino acids. CDR1 is MNHEY, CDR2 SVGAGI, per germline. The CDR3 nucleotides read TGTGCCAGCAGTGCTGCTAGATGGGTGCACGAGCAGTACTTC. Translating gives CASSAARWVHEQYF.

Regarding this clonotype: A read error may explain this, as a much larger clone is one base away. The chain combines TRBV7-2 with TRBJ2-7; TRBD2 aligns across 10 bases. The CDR3 loop spans 15 amino acids. The germline CDR1 and CDR2 sequences are SGHTA and FQGNSA. Unmatched junction bases numbered 10, after V lost 5 bases and J lost 6 bases. In nucleotides, the CDR3 is TGTGCCAGCAGCCGGGCTAGCGGGGGACGAATCGAGCAGTACTTC. Its protein product is CASSRASGGRIEQYF.

Only a few counts were recorded for this clonotype. The gene calls are TRBV12-3 or TRBV12-4 and TRBJ2-1, with 8 bases that match TRBD1. The junction had 7 bases not matched to a gene; V was cut back by 8 bases and J by 4 bases. The CDR3 length is 14 residues. The CDR3: CASRQGANYNEQFF. The DNA of the CDR3 is TGTGCCAGCCGTCAGGGGGCGAATTACAATGAGCAGTTCTTC.

This clonotype was observed a few times. A read error may produce the germline difference seen at one junction end. The rearrangement links TRBV12-3 or TRBV12-4 to TRBJ2-6; maybe TRBD1 (6 bases). The CDR3 is made up of 14 amino acids. CDR3: CASRRGSGAKVLTF. The CDR3 DNA sequence: TGTGCCAGCAGGAGGGGGTCTGGGGCCAAGGTCCTGACTTTC.

Ten or more counts support this clonotype. CDR3 residues: CSVTFPASGNTIYF. The CDR3 DNA sequence: TGCAGCGTGACCTTTCCTGCAAGCGGAAACACCATATATTTT. The chain is built from TRBV29-1 and TRBJ1-3; D uncertain. This CDR3 contains 14 residues. CDR1 is SQVTM, CDR2 ANQGSEA, per germline. V was clipped by 6 bases and J by 4 bases, with 16 bases between them.